The 23 T cell receptor beta chains below all came from one sample that was sequenced in a study of blood T cell repertoires in COVID-19 (dated by TCRdb to about 2020). Receptors were amplified or captured by the immunoSEQ multiplex PCR assay. TCRdb obtained this table from immuneACCESS and retained in-frame rearrangements with V and J assigned. These tables miss some clones; where compared with another copy, unresolved V genes account for less than half of the shortfall, and the remainder is unexplained. Within this sample are 30,000 to 35,000 clones, with 85% of them counted one time only. Around 15% of the sample is taken by the ten largest. The sequencing input was peripheral blood. These receptors were obtained from a human donor with acute or convalescent COVID-19. The donor label of this sample is uncertain.

The chain carries TRBV7-9 and TRBJ2-7; a possible D gene is TRBD2 (6 bases). CDR3 length: 11 amino acids. The V gene lost 11 bases and the J gene lost 2 bases, with 10 bases spanning the gap. From germline, CDR1 is SEHNR and CDR2 FQNEAQ (reference sequence). The CDR3 sequence: CALGGTYEQYF. The CDR3 DNA reads TGTGCCCTAGGAGGGACCTACGAGCAGTACTTC. Using reference TRBV7-9 and TRBJ2-7 for the parts outside the CDR3, the full variable domain is DTGVSQNPRHKITKRGQNVTFRCDPISEHNRLYWYRQTLGQGPEFLTYFQNEAQLEKSRLLSDRFSAERPKGSFSTLEIQRTEQGDSAMYLCALGGTYEQYFGPGTRLTVT.

The rearrangement uses TRBV6-5 and TRBJ2-3; TRBD1 matches at 8 bases. This CDR3 is 14 amino acids long. CDR1 MNHEY and CDR2 SVGAGI come from the germline V gene. The V gene end was trimmed by 6 bases and the J gene end by 6 bases; junction bases not matched to a gene: 8. In DNA form, the CDR3 reads TGTGCCAGCAGCCGGGACAGGTGGGGGGATACGCAGTATTTT. Translated: CASSRDRWGDTQYF.

The chain carries TRBV30 and TRBJ1-5; 9 bases line up with TRBD1. This CDR3 is 15 amino acids long. J gave up 3 bases and V 3 bases, and 6 bases lay outside the gene matches. Germline loops: CDR1 GTSNPN, CDR2 SVGIG (reference sequence). In DNA, the CDR3 is TGTGCCTGGAGCAAGGGACAGGGTCTCAATCAGCCCCAGCATTTT. Protein product: CAWSKGQGLNQPQHF. Using reference TRBV30 and TRBJ1-5 for the parts outside the CDR3, the full variable domain is SQTIHQWPATLVQPVGSPLSLECTVEGTSNPNLYWYRQAAGRGLQLLFYSVGIGQISSEVPQNLSASRPQDRQFILSSKKLLLSDSGFYLCAWSKGQGLNQPQHFGDGTRLSIL.

The chain joins TRBV19 to TRBJ2-2; tentative D call: TRBD2 (6 bases). This CDR3 has 15 amino acids. The germline V and J ends were trimmed by 7 bases and 2 bases, with 14 bases remaining between them. Per germline, CDR1 LNHDA and CDR2 SQIVND (reference sequence). DNA for the CDR3: TGTGCCAGTACCCTCCCTAGCGCCAACACCGGGGAGCTGTTTTTT. This translates into CASTLPSANTGELFF. The variable domain in full, completed from reference TRBV19 and TRBJ2-2, reads DGGITQSPKYLFRKEGQNVTLSCEQNLNHDAMYWYRQDPGQGLRLIYYSQIVNDFQKGDIAEGYSVSREKKESFPLTVTSAQKNPTAFYLCASTLPSANTGELFFGEGSRLTVL.

The rearrangement links TRBV11-2 to TRBJ2-7; TRBD2 is a possible D gene (5 bases). CDR3 length equals 14 residues. Trimming took 1 base from V and 3 from J, leaving 10 bases between them. CDR1 SGHAT and CDR2 FQNNGV come from the germline V gene. DNA for the CDR3: TGTGCCAGCAGCTTAGGAGGGAGTGACTACGAGCAGTACTTC. This codes for CASSLGGSDYEQYF.

The chain carries TRBV6-2 or TRBV6-3 and TRBJ2-1; 7 nucleotides line up with TRBD1. Germline V gene lookup returns CDR1 MNHEY and CDR2 SVGEGT. Unmatched junction bases numbered 10, after V lost 6 bases and J lost 5 bases. The CDR3 loop spans 15 amino acids. The CDR3 spells CASSQGVRFNNEQFF. CDR3 sequence (DNA): TGTGCCAGCAGCCAGGGGGTAAGGTTTAACAATGAGCAGTTCTTC.

This sequence joins TRBV7-3 and TRBJ2-3; weak D call: TRBD2 (6 bases). The CDR3 runs to 15 residues. Trimming removed 5 bases at V and 3 bases at J, with 15 bases between. Per the germline V gene, CDR1 is SGHTA and CDR2 is FQGTGA. The CDR3 spells CASSPGRTGTDTQYF. CDR3 sequence (DNA): TGTGCCAGCAGCCCCGGGAGAACGGGTACAGATACGCAGTATTTT.

This sequence joins TRBV5-1 and TRBJ2-7; TRBD1 might be the D (5 bases). The CDR3 runs to 16 residues. CDR1 SGHRS and CDR2 YFSETQ come from the germline V gene. Trimming left V 3 bases short and J 1 base short, with 17 bases between. Here the CDR3 DNA reads TGCGCCAGCAGCTCCAGAAAAGACAGTAATTCCTACGAGCAGTACTTC. Its translation is CASSSRKDSNSYEQYF.

This chain connects TRBV28 to TRBJ2-1; TRBD2 aligns across 11 bases. Germline CDR1 MDHEN, CDR2 SYDVKM. J gave up 0 bases and V 0 bases, and 7 bases lay outside the gene matches. CDR3 length: 19 amino acids. The CDR3 DNA reads as TGTGCCAGCAGTTTATGGTCCGGGACTAGCGGAAGCTCCTACAATGAGCAGTTCTTC. It is translated as CASSLWSGTSGSSYNEQFF.

The rearrangement uses TRBV29-1 and TRBJ1-4, with D hard to call. Germline CDR1 is SQVTM and CDR2 is ANQGSEA. The CDR3 has 12 amino acids. Trimming shortened V by 6 bases and J by 8 bases, and 13 bases separated the two germline ends. In DNA form, the CDR3 reads TGCAGCGTACGGCGGGGTGGCGAAAAACTGTTTTTT. Translated, it gives CSVRRGGEKLFF.

This rearrangement joins TRBV30 to TRBJ1-6; possibly TRBD1 for D (5 bases). Germline CDR1 and CDR2: GTSNPN and SVGIG (reference sequence). The CDR3 covers 14 residues. Between the trimmed V and J ends, which lost 5 bases and 5 bases, there was a span of 13 bases. The CDR3 nucleotides are TGTGCCTGGTTACGTACAGGAGATAATTCACCCCTCCACTTT. Its translation is CAWLRTGDNSPLHF.

The chain is built from TRBV7-3 and TRBJ2-3; the match to TRBD2 covers 12 bases. The CDR3 covers 22 residues. CDR1 SGHTA and CDR2 FQGTGA come from the germline V gene. The V segment lost 2 bases and the J segment 4 bases; nucleotides outside the gene matches: 22. CDR3 residues: CASSLGVQRSPTSGRTPDTQYF. Here the CDR3 DNA reads TGTGCCAGCAGCTTAGGGGTTCAAAGGAGCCCCACTAGCGGGAGGACACCAGATACGCAGTATTTT.

The rearrangement joins TRBV3-1 (or the pseudogene TRBV3-2) to TRBJ1-4, with 12 bases aligning to TRBD1. Germline V lookup: CDR1 LGHDT, CDR2 YNNKEL (reference sequence). The V and J ends lost 1 base and 3 bases, in that order; junction bases with no gene match: 6. This CDR3 region has 18 residues. The CDR3 DNA sequence: TGTGCCAGCAGCCAAGTGAGGGGACAGGGGGCCTCTAATGAAAAACTGTTTTTT. It codes for CASSQVRGQGASNEKLFF.

This clone occurred a few times. CDR3 DNA sequence: TGTGCCAGCAGGTCAGAAGGGACAGACAATCAGCCCCAGCATTTT. Amino acid sequence: CASRSEGTDNQPQHF. This chain uses TRBV28 with TRBJ1-5; 7 nucleotides match TRBD1. CDR1 and CDR2 (germline): MDHEN, SYDVKM. V shed 6 bases, J shed 3 bases, and the junction held 8 bases outside the gene matches. The CDR3 is made up of 15 amino acids.

The J gene is TRBJ1-2, the V gene TRBV10-3; D call uncertain. V gave up 0 bases and J gave up 2 bases, with 7 bases separating them. Germline-derived CDR1 and CDR2 are ENHRY and SYGVKD. The CDR3 contains 14 residues. CDR3 sequence: CAISESAENYGYTF. The CDR3 coding sequence is TGTGCCATCAGTGAGTCAGCGGAGAACTATGGCTACACCTTC.

This chain uses TRBV7-2 with TRBJ2-7, with TRBD2 matching over 7 bases. V lost 1 base and J lost 2; bases outside the gene matches: 5. In germline, CDR1 is SGHTA, CDR2 FQGNSA. The CDR3 sequence is 15 residues long. CDR3 sequence (DNA): TGTGCCAGCAGCTTAGGGGACTATACGACCTACGAGCAGTACTTC. It codes for CASSLGDYTTYEQYF.

This chain connects TRBV7-9 to TRBJ1-4; no clear D gene. The CDR3 runs to 15 residues. Germline V gives CDR1 SEHNR, CDR2 FQNEAQ (reference sequence). V dropped 2 bases and J dropped 1 base, with 8 bases sitting between them. The CDR3 protein is CASSLFYGTNEKLFF. DNA of the CDR3: TGTGCCAGCAGCTTATTTTACGGAACTAATGAAAAACTGTTTTTT.

The V gene is TRBV18, the J gene TRBJ2-5; D is perhaps TRBD1 (6 bases). In germline, CDR1 is KGHSH, CDR2 LQKENI. CDR3 length: 15 residues. V was pared by 3 bases and J by 5 bases, with 16 bases between. CDR3 sequence (DNA): TGTGCCAGCTCACCTCGTTCAACAGGGTCGGAGACCCAGTACTTC. This codes for CASSPRSTGSETQYF.

This clone was observed once. The V call is TRBV10-1, the J call TRBJ2-5, with 10 bases matching TRBD1. The trim removed 3 bases at V and 4 bases at J, leaving 2 bases unmatched. The CDR3 spans 14 residues. Germline V gives CDR1 WNHNN, CDR2 SYGVQD (reference sequence). In nucleotides, the CDR3 is TGCGCCAGCAGTGACGGGACAGGGGTAGAGACCCAGTACTTC. Translation gives CASSDGTGVETQYF.

The rearrangement links TRBV3-1 (or the pseudogene TRBV3-2) to TRBJ2-1; 12 bases match TRBD2. J was trimmed by 8 bases and V by 5 bases; bases with no gene match: 4. The CDR3 sequence is 14 residues long. Germline-derived CDR1 and CDR2 are LGHDT and YNNKEL (reference sequence). DNA of the CDR3: TGTGCCAGCAGCTTACTAGCGGGAGGAGATGAGCAGTTCTTC. Residues: CASSLLAGGDEQFF.

The V and J genes are TRBV7-2 and TRBJ2-7; D call uncertain. CDR3 length: 14 amino acids. Looked up from germline, CDR1 is SGHTA and CDR2 is FQGNSA. V was cut by 2 bases and J by 2 bases, with 10 bases left in between. CDR3 protein: CASSLRRTAYEQYF. The CDR3 nucleotides read TGTGCCAGCAGCTTACGGAGAACCGCCTACGAGCAGTACTTC.

This chain uses TRBV19 with TRBJ1-2, with 9 bases identical to TRBD1. CDR3 length: 11 residues. V shed 9 bases and J 8 bases; nucleotides not matched to a gene: 4. Germline V CDR1 and CDR2: LNHDA, SQIVND (reference sequence). Here the CDR3 reads CASGTGQGYTF. As DNA, the CDR3 is TGTGCCAGCGGGACAGGGCAGGGCTACACCTTC. Looking up the rest from reference TRBV19 and TRBJ1-2 gives the full variable domain: DGGITQSPKYLFRKEGQNVTLSCEQNLNHDAMYWYRQDPGQGLRLIYYSQIVNDFQKGDIAEGYSVSREKKESFPLTVTSAQKNPTAFYLCASGTGQGYTFGSGTRLTVV.

In this sample, this clone turned up a few times. The chain uses TRBV2 and TRBJ1-2; D remains ambiguous. Trimming pared 7 bases from V and 0 bases from J, leaving 9 bases between. This CDR3 spans 13 amino acids. Per the germline V gene, CDR1 is SNHLY and CDR2 is FYNNEI. CDR3 nucleotides: TGTGCCAGCATTTTTACAGCTAACTATGGCTACACCTTC. It yields the protein CASIFTANYGYTF.